This paragraph covers one T cell receptor (beta chain) sequence. TCRdb keeps only in-frame clones here, not all; method: immunoSEQ multiplex PCR. There are some 120,000 clones in the sample; roughly 92% occur only once, and around 1.5% lies in the top ten. The data derive from a study of T cell responses to AZD1222 COVID-19 vaccine. The CDR3 spans 14 residues. Germline V lookup: CDR1 WNHNN, CDR2 SYGVQD (reference sequence). V dropped 6 bases and J dropped 2 bases, with 12 bases sitting between them. This sequence was found in an adult who received the AZD1222 COVID-19 vaccine. The source material was peripheral blood, sampled 28 days after the second AZD1222 dose. The genes are TRBV10-1 and TRBJ2-3, with D possibly being TRBD2 (6 bases). The CDR3 reads CASSERDSTDTQYF. CDR3 nucleotides: TGCGCCAGCAGCGAAAGGGACTCCACAGATACGCAGTATTTT.